This T cell receptor (beta chain) came from a study of T cell changes during pregnancy in multiple sclerosis. Clones were sequenced by immunoSEQ multiplex PCR, and TCRdb holds only the in-frame ones, with some missing. The sample yields 40,000 to 45,000 clones, nearly 90% seen once. V gave up 6 bases and J gave up 10 bases; unmatched junction bases: 9. CDR3 length equals 13 residues. Germline lookup yields CDR1 MNHEY and CDR2 SVGAGI. The sequences come from CD4+ T cells from peripheral blood mononuclear cells, collected in the first trimester of pregnancy. The chain uses TRBV6-5 and TRBJ1-5; 7 bases fit TRBD1. The TCR comes from a female donor with multiple sclerosis, enrolled in a pregnancy study. The CDR3 here is CASRQGLEGPQHF. The CDR3, as DNA: TGTGCCAGCAGACAGGGGCTTGAAGGTCCCCAGCATTTT.